This T cell receptor (beta chain) was sequenced in a study of molecular identifiers for immune sequencing clone quantification (dated by TCRdb to 2016 to 2019). As for the study more broadly: For a replicate experiment, RNA from around 20,000 or 100,000 naive CD8 T cells was divided into five aliquots, and four of the five aliquots were sequenced. This methods study used CD8 T cells to benchmark TCR RNA copy counting and molecular-identifier clustering-based TCR repertoire sequencing (MIDCIRS).

In this sample, this clonotype turned up many times. Its antigen remains undetermined. Within one base of it there is no much larger clone, and no base qualities were kept. The investigation overall reported the following: Spiked-in Jurkat TCR RNA equivalent to a single cell was reported to be detectable even among some 910,000 naive CD8 T cells. Modeling estimated 3 to 3.5 recovered TCR RNA copies per cell, compared with about 10 by digital PCR, which implies approximately 30% capture efficiency. Highly expanded clone sizes could be underestimated because identical TCR molecules may share a barcode. Without barcode sub-clustering, chimeric consensus sequences inflated TCR diversity; chimeras reached as high as 47%. In CMV-specific effector cells, clones with more than 20 RNA copies accounted for over 97% of molecules, whereas in naive cells such clones accounted for under 1%. The naive libraries included spiked-in Jurkat TCR RNA (more than nine copies' worth), and this Jurkat TCR RNA is not part of the donor repertoire.

Library preparation used PCR. The instrument was an Illumina HiSeq 4000. Bulk TCR libraries were prepared as previously described, using TCR primers listed in Table S5. The Qiagen AllPrep DNA/RNA kit was used to purify total RNA. Before any analysis, reads coming from multiple sequencing runs of the same library were combined into one pool. As for the original processing: Reads were retained only if an exact TCR constant sequence was present, and the retained reads were trimmed to 150 nt and grouped according to their 12-nt molecular barcodes. Within each barcode group, reads were sub-clustered at a 15% Levenshtein threshold, and quality-weighted consensus sequences were built per RNA molecule. Non-functional sequences were removed, as were lower-count sequences one edit away from another. Barcode sub-clusters with fewer than 20% of the maximum read count were removed, based on fitting two negative binomial distributions. The public reads were reprocessed in TCRdb via fastp at Q25 and MiXCR, keeping in-frame beta chains. Each CDR3 protein gets just one entry, which takes the most common genes and DNA from the rows behind it. For this entry, the V and J calls and clone size follow TCRdb and not the study's own pipeline. A total of about 640,000 distinct CDR3 sequences appear in this sample, around 20% of them only once. The top ten hold roughly 0.9% of the sample.

Relative to germline, V is 8 bases shorter and J is 7 bases shorter, with 14 bases between their ends. CDR1 and CDR2, per the germline V gene (reference sequence), are LNHDA and SQIVND. The CDR3 holds 13 amino acids from the cysteine to the phenylalanine. Only the CDR3 region is kept as DNA, spanning 39 bases read in frame from base 1. Naive CD8 T cell libraries were made from roughly 18,000 to 920,000 sorted cells using 10%, 30% or 50% of purified RNA. On a BD FACSAria II, naive CD8 T cells were FACS-sorted as CD8+CD4-CCR7+CD45RA+ and collected into RLT Plus buffer. Detection sensitivity was tested by spiking Jurkat RNA equal to roughly 9 TCR copies' worth into samples containing roughly 18,000-1,000,000 naive CD8 T cells. CD8 T cells were enriched using RosetteSep CD8+ T Cell Enrichment Cocktail and Ficoll-Paque, and the enriched cells then underwent ACK red cell lysis.

The clonotype was recovered from a human donor in good health. Some libraries in this study had Jurkat cell RNA spiked in. Sequencing was performed on naive CD8+ T cells from blood, with Jurkat cell RNA spiked in. The cell subset or site label here, explained by the study, means: FACS-sorted CD8+CD4-CCR7+CD45RA+ naive T cells. The V and J genes are TRBV19 and TRBJ2-2; 6 matching bases give a weak D call of TRBD1. The sequenced DNA: TGTGCCAGTGCCACAGGGATGAACGGGGAGCTGTTTTTT. Translated, this is CASATGMNGELFF. Here the CDR3 is joined to the reference TRBV19 and TRBJ2-2 genes, and the full variable domain is: DGGITQSPKYLFRKEGQNVTLSCEQNLNHDAMYWYRQDPGQGLRLIYYSQIVNDFQKGDIAEGYSVSREKKESFPLTVTSAQKNPTAFYLCASATGMNGELFFGEGSRLTVL.